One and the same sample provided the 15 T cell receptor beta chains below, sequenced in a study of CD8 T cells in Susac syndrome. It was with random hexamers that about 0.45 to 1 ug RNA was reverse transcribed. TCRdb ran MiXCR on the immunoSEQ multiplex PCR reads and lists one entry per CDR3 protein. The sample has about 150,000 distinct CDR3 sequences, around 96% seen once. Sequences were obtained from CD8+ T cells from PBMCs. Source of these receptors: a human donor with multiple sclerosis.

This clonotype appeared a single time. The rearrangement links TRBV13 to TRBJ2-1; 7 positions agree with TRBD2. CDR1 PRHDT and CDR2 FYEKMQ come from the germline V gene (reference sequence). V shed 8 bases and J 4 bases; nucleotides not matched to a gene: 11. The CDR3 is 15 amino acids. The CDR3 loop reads CASRQGQRGYNEQFF. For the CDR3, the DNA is TGTGCCAGCCGGCAGGGCCAGCGGGGATACAATGAGCAGTTCTTC.

Here the CDR3 DNA reads TGCAGTGCTAGAGTGGGACAGGGCCTCAATCAGCCCCAGCATTTT. Its protein is CSARVGQGLNQPQHF. The chain uses TRBV20-1 and TRBJ1-5, with TRBD1 matching 9 bases. Germline loops: CDR1 DFQATT, CDR2 SNEGSKA (reference sequence). This CDR3 has 15 residues. Losses at the gene ends were 1 base for V and 3 bases for J; bases not matched to a gene: 4.

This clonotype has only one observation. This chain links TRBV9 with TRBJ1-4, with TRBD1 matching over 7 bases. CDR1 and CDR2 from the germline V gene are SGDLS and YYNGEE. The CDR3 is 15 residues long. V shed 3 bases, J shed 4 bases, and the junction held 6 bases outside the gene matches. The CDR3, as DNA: TGTGCCAGCAGCGAGACAGGGCGGCATAATGAAAAACTGTTTTTT. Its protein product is CASSETGRHNEKLFF.

CDR3 DNA sequence: TGCAGCGTCCACGGGGGCGGGGACTCCTACAATGAGCAGTTCTTC. Translating it yields CSVHGGGDSYNEQFF. V usage is TRBV29-1 and J usage is TRBJ2-1, with D possibly called TRBD1 or TRBD2 (6 bases each). The CDR3 length is 15 residues. Germline CDR1 is SQVTM and CDR2 is ANQGSEA. The V and J ends lost 6 bases and 0 bases respectively, with 15 bases between them.

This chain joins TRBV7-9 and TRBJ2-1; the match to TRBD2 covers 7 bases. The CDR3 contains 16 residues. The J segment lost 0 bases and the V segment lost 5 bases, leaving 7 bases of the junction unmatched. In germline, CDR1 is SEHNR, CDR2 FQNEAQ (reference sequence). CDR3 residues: CASSPPSGSSYNEQFF. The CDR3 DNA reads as TGTGCCAGCAGCCCCCCTAGCGGTAGCTCCTACAATGAGCAGTTCTTC.

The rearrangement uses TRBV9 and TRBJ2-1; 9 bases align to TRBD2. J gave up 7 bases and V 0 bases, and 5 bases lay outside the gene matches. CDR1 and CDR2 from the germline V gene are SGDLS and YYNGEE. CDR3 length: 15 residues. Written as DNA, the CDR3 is TGTGCCAGCAGCGTAGAGGCGGGGGGGCGAAATGAGCAGTTCTTC. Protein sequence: CASSVEAGGRNEQFF.

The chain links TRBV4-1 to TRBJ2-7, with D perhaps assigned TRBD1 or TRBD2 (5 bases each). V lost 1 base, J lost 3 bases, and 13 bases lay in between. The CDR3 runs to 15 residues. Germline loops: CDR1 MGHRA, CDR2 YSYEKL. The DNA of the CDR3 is TGCGCCAGCAGCCAAGCCGTGGGGACGGGCTACGAGCAGTACTTC. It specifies CASSQAVGTGYEQYF.

CDR3 coding DNA: TGTGCCAGCGCCATCATCGGTGACACCTACACAGATACGCAGTATTTT. Amino acids: CASAIIGDTYTDTQYF. The chain is built from TRBV13 and TRBJ2-3; the D is unclear. Germline V lookup: CDR1 PRHDT, CDR2 FYEKMQ (reference sequence). This CDR3 has 16 amino acids. V was shortened by 8 bases and J by 2 bases, with 20 bases between the two germline ends.

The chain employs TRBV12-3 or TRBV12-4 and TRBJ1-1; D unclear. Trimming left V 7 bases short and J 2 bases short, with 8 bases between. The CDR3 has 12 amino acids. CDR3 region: CASTTINTEAFF. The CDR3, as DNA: TGTGCCAGCACTACTATAAACACTGAAGCTTTCTTT.

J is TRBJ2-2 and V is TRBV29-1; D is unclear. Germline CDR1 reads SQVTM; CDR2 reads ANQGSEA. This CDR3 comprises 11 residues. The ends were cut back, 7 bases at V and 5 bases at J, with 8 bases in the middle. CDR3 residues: CSGIGTGELFF. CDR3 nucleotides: TGCAGCGGAATAGGGACCGGGGAGCTGTTTTTT.

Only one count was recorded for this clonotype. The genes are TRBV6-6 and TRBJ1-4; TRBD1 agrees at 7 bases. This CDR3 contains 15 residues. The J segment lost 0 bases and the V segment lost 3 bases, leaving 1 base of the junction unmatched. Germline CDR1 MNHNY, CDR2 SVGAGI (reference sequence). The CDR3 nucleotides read TGTGCCAGCAGTTATGACAGGGCAACTAATGAAAAACTGTTTTTT. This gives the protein CASSYDRATNEKLFF.

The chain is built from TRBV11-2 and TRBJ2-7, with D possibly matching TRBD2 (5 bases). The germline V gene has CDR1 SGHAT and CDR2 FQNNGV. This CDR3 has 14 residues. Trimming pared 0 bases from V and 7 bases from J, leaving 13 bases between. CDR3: CASSLEASGEEQYF. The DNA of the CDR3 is TGTGCCAGCAGCTTAGAAGCGAGCGGTGAAGAGCAGTACTTC.

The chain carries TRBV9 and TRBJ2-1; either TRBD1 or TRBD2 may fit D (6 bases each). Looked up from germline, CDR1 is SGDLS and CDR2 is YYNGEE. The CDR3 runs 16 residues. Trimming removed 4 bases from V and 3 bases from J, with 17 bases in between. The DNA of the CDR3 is TGTGCCAGCAGCTTATCCCTGGGGGGCGGCTACAATGAGCAGTTCTTC. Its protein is CASSLSLGGGYNEQFF.

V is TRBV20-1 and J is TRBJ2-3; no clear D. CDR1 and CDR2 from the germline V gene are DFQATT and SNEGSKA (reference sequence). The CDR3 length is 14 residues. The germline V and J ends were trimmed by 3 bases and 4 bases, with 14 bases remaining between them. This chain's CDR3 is CSARRTDRADTQYF. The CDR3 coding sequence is TGCAGTGCTAGGAGGACCGATAGGGCAGATACGCAGTATTTT.

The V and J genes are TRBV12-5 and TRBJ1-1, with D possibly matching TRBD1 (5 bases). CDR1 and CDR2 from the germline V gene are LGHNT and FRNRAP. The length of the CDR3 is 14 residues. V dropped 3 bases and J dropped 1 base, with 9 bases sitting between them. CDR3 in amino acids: CASGFATGNTEAFF. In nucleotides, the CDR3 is TGTGCTAGTGGTTTCGCCACAGGGAACACTGAAGCTTTCTTT.